This is a list of T cell receptor beta chains from one sample in a study of blood T cell repertoires in COVID-19. The table came from immunoSEQ multiplex PCR; TCRdb's copy has only in-frame clones and leaves some out. The sample has under 550,000 clones, around 90% seen once. The source material was peripheral blood. These TCRs come from a man in his late teens or twenties with COVID-19, enrolled during active disease. CDR3s include the opening cysteine and the closing phenylalanine or tryptophan. Fields, in order: clone size, J gene, V gene, D gene, CDR3 protein, CDR3 DNA. The D gene is left open where the match is weak. The listing skips clone size in some rows; elsewhere it reads once, few, many or a size class.

NA TRBJ1-2 TRBV5-4 NA CASSRGTNYGYTF TGTGCCAGCAGCCGAGGGACTAACTATGGCTACACCTTC
NA TRBJ1-4 TRBV6-4 TRBD1 CASSDLQGHKREKLFF TGTGCCAGCAGTGACTTACAGGGGCACAAAAGGGAAAAACTGTTTTTT
NA TRBJ2-1 TRBV27 TRBD2 CASSRIAGGPNEQFF TGTGCCAGCAGTCGAATAGCGGGAGGTCCCAATGAGCAGTTCTTC
NA TRBJ1-1 TRBV15 TRBD1 CATSRGVRGLGTEAFF TGTGCCACCAGCAGAGGCGTCAGGGGGCTTGGCACTGAAGCTTTCTTT
NA TRBJ2-2 TRBV3-1/TRBV3-2 NA CASSTLAFRELFF TGTGCCAGCAGCACCCTAGCATTCCGGGAGCTGTTTTTT
NA TRBJ1-3 TRBV28 NA CASKETGSGNTIYF TGTGCCAGCAAGGAAACGGGTTCCGGAAACACCATATATTTT
NA TRBJ2-1 TRBV10-1 TRBD2 CASSEGTSVDEQFF TGCGCCAGCAGTGAGGGGACTAGTGTAGATGAGCAGTTCTTC
NA TRBJ1-2 TRBV5-1 TRBD1 CASSKGQGAVSGDYTF TGCGCCAGCAGCAAGGGACAGGGGGCTGTCAGTGGTGACTACACCTTC
NA TRBJ1-1 TRBV5-1 NA CASSRDRLWDTEAFF TGCGCCAGCAGCCGCGACAGGCTTTGGGACACTGAAGCTTTCTTT
NA TRBJ1-3 TRBV5-6 NA CASSRHHTESSGNTIYF TGTGCCAGCAGCAGACACCATACAGAGAGCTCTGGAAACACCATATATTTT
NA TRBJ2-5 TRBV5-1 TRBD1 CASRSGTGGWETQYF TGCGCCAGCAGGTCCGGGACAGGGGGCTGGGAGACCCAGTACTTC
NA TRBJ1-1 TRBV10-1 NA CASRRTANTEAFF TGCGCCAGCAGAAGGACAGCCAACACTGAAGCTTTCTTT
once TRBJ2-7 TRBV4-1 TRBD2 CASSQSGLADSQYF TGCGCCAGCAGCCAATCCGGACTAGCGGATTCGCAGTACTTC
NA TRBJ2-3 TRBV11-1 TRBD2 CASSDLAGGTDTQYF TGTGCCAGCAGCGATCTAGCGGGCGGCACAGATACGCAGTATTTT
NA TRBJ1-6 TRBV7-9 NA CASSLDRGSFTYNSPLHF TGTGCCAGCAGCTTAGATCGCGGCAGCTTCACTTATAATTCACCCCTCCACTTT
once TRBJ2-5 TRBV24-1 NA CATSDPGSNGETQYF TGTGCCACCAGTGACCCAGGATCGAATGGGGAGACCCAGTACTTC
NA TRBJ1-3 TRBV6-5 NA CASSGGYSGNTIYF TGTGCCAGCTCCGGGGGGTACTCTGGAAACACCATATATTTT
NA TRBJ2-5 TRBV25-1 TRBD2 CASSGSGGAQTQYF TGTGCCAGCAGTGGGAGCGGGGGGGCTCAGACCCAGTACTTC
once TRBJ1-6 TRBV12-5 NA CASGWGDALHF TGTGCTAGTGGTTGGGGAGATGCCCTCCACTTT
NA TRBJ2-2 TRBV24-1 TRBD2 CATSDPTSGSVGELFF TGTGCCACCAGTGATCCGACTAGCGGGAGCGTCGGGGAGCTGTTTTTT
NA TRBJ2-7 TRBV5-1 TRBD1 CASSSGTGVFHEQYF TGCGCCAGCAGTTCCGGGACAGGGGTTTTCCACGAGCAGTACTTC
NA TRBJ2-7 TRBV11-2 TRBD2 CASSLWTSGSYEQYF TGTGCCAGCAGCTTATGGACTAGCGGTTCCTACGAGCAGTACTTC
NA TRBJ2-7 TRBV9 NA CASSVGSRPRGYEQYF TGTGCCAGCAGCGTAGGATCCCGCCCCCGGGGCTACGAGCAGTACTTC
NA TRBJ2-3 TRBV12-5 TRBD2 CASGLVPSGGPYSTDTQYF TGTGCTAGTGGTTTGGTACCTAGCGGGGGACCCTATAGCACAGATACGCAGTATTTT
NA TRBJ2-2 TRBV5-4 NA CASSTGQTGELFF TGTGCCAGCAGCACTGGACAGACCGGGGAGCTGTTTTTT
once TRBJ1-2 TRBV29-1 NA CSVDYETYGYTF TGCAGCGTTGATTACGAAACTTATGGCTACACCTTC
NA TRBJ1-1 TRBV29-1 NA CSVEDQWTEAFF TGCAGCGTTGAAGATCAGTGGACTGAAGCTTTCTTT
NA TRBJ1-1 TRBV5-4 NA CASSVRDTEAFF TGTGCCAGCAGCGTACGGGACACTGAAGCTTTCTTT
few TRBJ2-7 TRBV10-1 NA CASSGRRGDSYEQYF TGCGCCAGCTCAGGAAGGCGGGGAGACTCCTACGAGCAGTACTTC
NA TRBJ2-7 TRBV28 NA CASMGASLMTALNEQYF TGTGCCAGCATGGGGGCCAGCCTGATGACAGCTCTTAACGAGCAGTACTTC
NA TRBJ1-2 TRBV18 NA CASSPGQPGGYGYTF TGTGCCAGCTCACCGGGGCAGCCGGGAGGCTATGGCTACACCTTC
NA TRBJ2-1 TRBV18 TRBD1 CASSSRDRGPRRDEQFF TGTGCCAGCTCTAGCCGGGACAGGGGGCCTCGAAGGGATGAGCAGTTCTTC
NA TRBJ2-1 TRBV3-1/TRBV3-2 NA CASSQDGIRGFTGYNEQFF TGTGCCAGCAGCCAAGATGGGATCAGGGGTTTTACAGGTTACAATGAGCAGTTCTTC
NA TRBJ1-4 TRBV6-5 NA CASSLTRALNEKLFF TGTGCCAGCAGTTTGACACGTGCCCTTAATGAAAAACTGTTTTTT
NA TRBJ2-3 TRBV5-4 TRBD1 CASSFQGVFSTDTQYF TGTGCCAGCAGCTTCCAGGGGGTTTTTAGCACAGATACGCAGTATTTT
NA TRBJ1-2 TRBV6-1 NA CASSEFSAGHYGYTF TGTGCCAGCAGTGAATTTTCAGCTGGGCACTATGGCTACACCTTC
once TRBJ2-7 TRBV6-6 TRBD1 CASSYPGQGIYEQYF TGTGCCAGCAGTTACCCGGGACAGGGTATCTACGAGCAGTACTTC
NA TRBJ1-2 TRBV3-1/TRBV3-2 NA CASSQAQGNYGYTF TGTGCCAGCAGCCAAGCACAGGGAAACTATGGCTACACCTTC
NA TRBJ2-5 TRBV10-1 NA CASSFDRRETQYF TGCGCCAGCAGTTTCGACCGGCGGGAGACCCAGTACTTC
once TRBJ2-1 TRBV9 NA CASTVSGTVSSYNEQFF TGTGCCAGCACCGTCTCGGGTACGGTAAGCTCCTACAATGAGCAGTTCTTC
NA TRBJ2-2 TRBV4-1 NA CASSRLGGNTGELFF TGCGCCAGCAGCCGATTGGGGGGGAACACCGGGGAGCTGTTTTTT
few TRBJ1-5 TRBV25-1 NA CASSGTDSNQPQHF TGTGCCAGCAGTGGGACAGATAGCAATCAGCCCCAGCATTTT
NA TRBJ2-2 TRBV5-8 NA CASRRDPAGELFF TGTGCCAGTAGGAGGGACCCTGCCGGGGAGCTGTTTTTT
NA TRBJ2-7 TRBV7-9 TRBD1 CASSPSGQPYEQYF TGTGCCAGCAGCCCCTCGGGACAGCCCTACGAGCAGTACTTC
once TRBJ2-1 TRBV5-1 TRBD2 CASSLETSAGASNEQFF TGCGCCAGCAGCTTAGAAACTTCAGCGGGAGCGTCGAATGAGCAGTTCTTC
NA TRBJ1-1 TRBV5-1 NA CASSQLQGGTEAFF TGCGCCAGCTCGCAATTACAGGGAGGGACTGAAGCTTTCTTT
NA TRBJ2-5 TRBV10-2 NA CASSEPMQETQYF TGCGCCAGCAGTGAGCCCATGCAAGAGACCCAGTACTTC
NA TRBJ2-1 TRBV5-4 TRBD2 CASSLRRGGDNEQFF TGTGCCAGCAGCTTGAGGCGGGGGGGTGATAATGAGCAGTTCTTC